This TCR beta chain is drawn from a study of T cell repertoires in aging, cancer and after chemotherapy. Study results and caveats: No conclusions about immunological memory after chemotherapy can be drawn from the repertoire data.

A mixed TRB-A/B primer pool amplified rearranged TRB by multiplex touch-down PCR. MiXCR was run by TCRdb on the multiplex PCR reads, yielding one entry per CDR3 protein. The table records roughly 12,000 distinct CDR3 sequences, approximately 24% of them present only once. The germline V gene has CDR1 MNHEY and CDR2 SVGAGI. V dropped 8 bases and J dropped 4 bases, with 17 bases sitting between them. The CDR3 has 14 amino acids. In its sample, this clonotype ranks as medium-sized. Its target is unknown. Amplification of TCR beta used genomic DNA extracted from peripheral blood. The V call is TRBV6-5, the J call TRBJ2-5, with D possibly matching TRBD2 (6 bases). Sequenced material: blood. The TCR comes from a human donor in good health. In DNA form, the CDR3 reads TGTGCCAGCTTGGACGGAGGGGAAGGAGAGACCCAGTACTTC. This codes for CASLDGGEGETQYF.